What follows are 11 T cell receptor beta chains derived from one specimen sequenced in a study of blood T cell repertoires in COVID-19. Clones were sequenced by immunoSEQ multiplex PCR, and TCRdb holds only the in-frame ones, with some missing. The table includes around 100,000 clones, approximately 84% detected once. Sample: peripheral blood. These receptors were collected from a human donor in a cohort sampled during active COVID-19.

V and J are TRBV25-1 and TRBJ1-2; TRBD1 matches 7 bases. V shed 4 bases and J 1 base; nucleotides not matched to a gene: 6. Germline V gives CDR1 MGHDK, CDR2 SYGVNS. CDR3 length equals 15 residues. The CDR3 region has the DNA TGTGCCAGCAGTGGTGCCGGGACAGTTAACTATGGCTACACCTTC. Its protein product is CASSGAGTVNYGYTF.

This clone was observed a handful of times. V is TRBV19 and J is TRBJ2-7; 7 bases align to TRBD1. V lost 5 bases to trimming and J lost 0 bases; unmatched junction nucleotides: 7. CDR1 and CDR2 (germline): LNHDA, SQIVND (reference sequence). This CDR3 comprises 15 residues. Here the CDR3 DNA reads TGTGCCAGTAGTGCCCGACAGGGATTCTCCTACGAGCAGTACTTC. It specifies CASSARQGFSYEQYF.

The V call is TRBV5-1, the J call TRBJ2-5; D is possibly TRBD2 (6 bases). The V end lost 2 bases, the J end lost 4 bases, and 18 bases lay between the germline ends. The CDR3 runs 16 residues. The germline CDR1 and CDR2 sequences are SGHRS and YFSETQ. DNA for the CDR3: TGCGCCAGCAGCTTAACGGGGGACCATAGGATAGAGACCCAGTACTTC. Protein sequence: CASSLTGDHRIETQYF.

This chain uses TRBV6-2 or TRBV6-3 with TRBJ2-7; D is ambiguous. Trimming took 2 bases from V and 3 from J, leaving 8 bases between them. The germline V gene encodes CDR1 MNHEY and CDR2 SVGEGT. CDR3 size: 13 residues. CDR3 residues: CASSYEAYYEQYF. In DNA form, the CDR3 reads TGTGCCAGCAGTTACGAGGCCTACTACGAGCAGTACTTC.

V is TRBV5-8 and J is TRBJ2-2; possible D gene TRBD2, 6 bases. The CDR3 extends over 15 amino acids. The germline CDR1 and CDR2 sequences are SGHTS and YDEGEE. The ends were cut back, 6 bases at V and 4 bases at J, with 16 bases in the middle. The CDR3 is CASNTGLSLTGELFF. Written as DNA, the CDR3 is TGTGCCAGCAACACGGGACTTTCTCTCACCGGGGAGCTGTTTTTT.

This clone has just a few counts. The chain is built from TRBV19 and TRBJ1-3; D remains unclear. This CDR3 has 14 residues. Trimming pared 7 bases from V and 0 bases from J, leaving 10 bases between. The germline gives CDR1 LNHDA, CDR2 SQIVND (reference sequence). The CDR3 coding sequence is TGTGCCAGTACCCACATCGCCTCTGGAAACACCATATATTTT. Its protein is CASTHIASGNTIYF.

This CDR3 is CASSLGRGRNQPQHF. The CDR3 bases are TGTGCCAGCAGCTTGGGGAGAGGGCGCAATCAGCCCCAGCATTTT. V is TRBV5-5 and J is TRBJ1-5; the D is unclear. V was cut by 0 bases and J by 2 bases, with 9 bases left in between. This CDR3 is built from 15 residues. Germline values: CDR1 SGHKS, CDR2 YYEKEE (reference sequence).

The chain links TRBV6-5 to TRBJ1-2; TRBD1 might be the D (5 bases). The CDR3 is made up of 12 amino acids. Trimming left V 7 bases short and J 0 bases short, with 6 bases between. Germline V CDR1 and CDR2: MNHEY, SVGAGI. The CDR3 DNA follows: TGTGCCAGCAAAGGGGCTAACTATGGCTACACCTTC. It yields the protein CASKGANYGYTF.

The chain recombines TRBV27 with TRBJ1-2; tentatively, D is TRBD1 (6 bases). V was shortened by 3 bases and J by 6 bases, with 14 bases between the two germline ends. The germline gives CDR1 MNHEY, CDR2 SMNVEV (reference sequence). This CDR3 contains 14 residues. The CDR3 is CASSFGGWGNGYTF. The DNA of the CDR3 is TGTGCCAGCAGTTTTGGGGGCTGGGGCAATGGCTACACCTTC.

A single count supports this clone. This sequence joins TRBV7-6 and TRBJ2-5; TRBD2 aligns across 12 bases. J gave up 5 bases and V 2 bases, and 6 bases lay outside the gene matches. The germline V gene has CDR1 SGHVS and CDR2 FNYEAQ. The length of the CDR3 is 16 residues. This CDR3 is CASSLSSGGVRETQYF. CDR3 DNA sequence: TGTGCCAGCAGCTTATCTAGCGGGGGGGTAAGGGAGACCCAGTACTTC. The variable domain in full, completed from reference TRBV7-6 and TRBJ2-5, reads GAGVSQSPRYKVTKRGQDVALRCDPISGHVSLYWYRQALGQGPEFLTYFNYEAQQDKSGLPNDRFSAERPEGSISTLTIQRTEQRDSAMYRCASSLSSGGVRETQYFGPGTRLLVL.

This chain uses TRBV2 with TRBJ1-4; possible D gene TRBD1, 5 bases. The CDR3 length is 13 residues. Germline V CDR1 and CDR2: SNHLY, FYNNEI. With 3 bases removed from V and 15 bases from J, the gap between germline ends came to 17 bases. DNA of the CDR3: TGTGCCAGCAGTGAGGGTCGGGGGGGAAGAGTGTTTTTT. This gives the protein CASSEGRGGRVFF. Supplemented by reference TRBV2 and TRBJ1-4, the full variable domain reads EPEVTQTPSHQVTQMGQEVILRCVPISNHLYFYWYRQILGQKVEFLVSFYNNEISEKSEIFDDQFSVERPDGSNFTLKIRSTKLEDSAMYFCASSEGRGGRVFFGSGTQLSVL.